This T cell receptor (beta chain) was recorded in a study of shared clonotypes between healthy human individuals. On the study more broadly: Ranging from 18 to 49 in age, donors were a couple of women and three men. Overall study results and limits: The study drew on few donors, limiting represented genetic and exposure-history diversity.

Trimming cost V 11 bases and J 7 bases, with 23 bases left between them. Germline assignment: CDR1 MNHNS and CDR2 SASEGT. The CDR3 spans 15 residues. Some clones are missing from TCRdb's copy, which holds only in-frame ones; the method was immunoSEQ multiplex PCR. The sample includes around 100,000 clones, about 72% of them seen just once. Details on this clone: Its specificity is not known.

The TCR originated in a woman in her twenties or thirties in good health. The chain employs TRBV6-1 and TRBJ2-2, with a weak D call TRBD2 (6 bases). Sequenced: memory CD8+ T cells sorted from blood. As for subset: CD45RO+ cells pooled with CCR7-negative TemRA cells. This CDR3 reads CALRGGWGVVGELFF. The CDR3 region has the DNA TGTGCCCTACGGGGTGGATGGGGGGTTGTCGGGGAGCTGTTTTTT.